This paragraph covers one T cell receptor (beta chain) sequence. This sample was taken from a study of blood T cell repertoires in COVID-19. The CDR3 totals 11 residues. The germline V and J ends were trimmed by 6 bases and 2 bases, with 5 bases remaining between them. The germline CDR1 and CDR2 sequences are MNHEY and SVGAGI. TCRdb's table, derived via immunoSEQ multiplex PCR, lists solely in-frame clones and lacks some. Of just over 300,000 clones listed, about nine tenths were seen once; the top ten hold about 2%. The chain joins TRBV6-5 to TRBJ2-7; D uncertain. This clonotype originated in a woman aged 25 to 39 with COVID-19, enrolled during active disease. Sequencing was done on a sample of peripheral blood. CDR3 bases: TGTGCCAGCAGGGGCCCCTACGAGCAGTACGTC. It codes for CASRGPYEQYV.